This TCR beta chain is drawn from a study of cytomegalovirus exposure and HLA in healthy donors. The data were produced by immunoSEQ multiplex PCR, yet TCRdb's version contains in-frame clones alone and is incomplete. Counted here are 200,000 to 250,000 clones, over 80% occurring once; the ten biggest clones make up over 12%. This sequence originates from a woman in her 30s in good health and CMV-seropositive. The sequenced material came from PBMCs.

The CDR3 sequence is CASSQGQFRGYTF. The CDR3 DNA sequence: TGTGCCAGCAGCCAGGGACAGTTTCGAGGCTACACCTTC. The V and J genes are TRBV28 and TRBJ1-2; 7 nucleotides line up with TRBD1. There are 13 residues in the CDR3. Germline trimming cut 6 bases from V and 8 bases from J; bases unmatched to any gene: 9. The V gene's germline CDR1 is MDHEN and CDR2 SYDVKM.